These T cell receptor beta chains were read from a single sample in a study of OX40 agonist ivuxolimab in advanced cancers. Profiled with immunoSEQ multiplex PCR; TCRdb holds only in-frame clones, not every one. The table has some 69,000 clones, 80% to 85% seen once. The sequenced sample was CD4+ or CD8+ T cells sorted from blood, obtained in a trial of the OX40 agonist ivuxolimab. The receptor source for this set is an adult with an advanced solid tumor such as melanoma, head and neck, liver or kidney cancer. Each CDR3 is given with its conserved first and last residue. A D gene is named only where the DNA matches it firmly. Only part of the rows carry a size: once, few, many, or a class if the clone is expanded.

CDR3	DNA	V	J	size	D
CASSLLDEQYF	TGTGCCAGCAGCTTGTTAGACGAGCAGTACTTC	TRBV5-4	TRBJ2-7	.	.
CASSLMVGYPEGNEQFF	TGTGCCAGCAGCTTAATGGTAGGGTACCCTGAGGGGAATGAGCAGTTCTTC	TRBV7-9	TRBJ2-1	.	.
CASSRLGKGTEAFF	TGTGCCAGCAGCCGACTAGGGAAGGGGACTGAAGCTTTCTTT	TRBV11-2	TRBJ1-1	.	.
CASSPSDPSGGYGYTF	TGTGCCAGCTCACCATCCGATCCCTCCGGAGGCTATGGCTACACCTTC	TRBV18	TRBJ1-2	.	.
CASSPADNEKLFF	TGTGCCAGCTCACCAGCAGATAATGAAAAACTGTTTTTT	TRBV18	TRBJ1-4	.	.
CASSFWTGDTDTQYF	TGTGCCAGCAGCTTCTGGACAGGGGACACAGATACGCAGTATTTT	TRBV7-8	TRBJ2-3	.	TRBD1
CASMQENIQYF	TGTGCCAGCATGCAGGAAAACATTCAGTACTTC	TRBV27	TRBJ2-4	few	.
CASSQTGTPNTEAFF	TGCGCCAGCAGTCAAACCGGGACACCGAACACTGAAGCTTTCTTT	TRBV23-1	TRBJ1-1	.	.
CASSQLAGALYEQYF	TGTGCCAGTAGCCAACTAGCGGGGGCACTCTACGAGCAGTACTTC	TRBV19	TRBJ2-7	.	TRBD2
CASSLRTLRRNEQFF	TGCGCCAGCAGCCTTAGGACTCTCCGAAGAAATGAGCAGTTCTTC	TRBV5-1	TRBJ2-1	.	.
CASSPQGTGGYTF	TGTGCCAGCAGCCCACAGGGAACGGGCGGCTACACCTTC	TRBV28	TRBJ1-2	.	.
CASSLGTSGYEQYF	TGTGCCAGCAGTTTAGGGACTAGCGGCTACGAGCAGTACTTC	TRBV27	TRBJ2-7	.	TRBD2
CASSYTAVAFF	TGTGCCAGCAGTTACACCGCGGTGGCTTTCTTT	TRBV28	TRBJ1-1	.	.
CASSLRLAGHTQYF	TGTGCCAGCAGCTTAAGGCTAGCGGGTCATACGCAGTATTTT	TRBV7-2	TRBJ2-3	once	TRBD2
CASSNQAGRGDQYF	TGTGCCAGTAGCAACCAGGCCGGGCGCGGAGACCAGTACTTC	TRBV19	TRBJ2-5	.	.
CASSLTSGRGTQYF	TGTGCCAGCAGCCTGACTAGCGGGAGGGGTACGCAGTATTTT	TRBV11-3	TRBJ2-3	few	TRBD2
CASSPQWEGREQFF	TGCGCCAGCAGCCCTCAGTGGGAGGGTCGGGAGCAGTTCTTC	TRBV4-1	TRBJ2-1	.	TRBD2
CASSLSRDRVKKYF	TGTGCCAGCAGCCTATCCCGGGACAGGGTAAAGAAGTATTTT	TRBV7-9	TRBJ2-3	once	TRBD1
CASKNTGGSYNEQFF	TGTGCCAGCAAAAATACGGGGGGCTCCTACAATGAGCAGTTCTTC	TRBV28	TRBJ2-1	.	TRBD2
CASLTVAEQFF	TGTGCCAGCCTCACAGTCGCTGAGCAGTTCTTC	TRBV5-8	TRBJ2-1	few	.
CASSRDGLNTEAFF	TGTGCCAGCTCGCGGGACGGATTGAACACTGAAGCTTTCTTT	TRBV18	TRBJ1-1	.	.
CASSLTSGSYEQYF	TGTGCCAGCAGCCTGACCTCCGGCTCCTACGAGCAGTACTTC	TRBV14	TRBJ2-7	.	.
CASSQRSLGNQPQHF	TGTGCCAGCAGTCAAAGGTCTTTAGGCAATCAGCCCCAGCATTTT	TRBV6-5	TRBJ1-5	.	.
CASSSGRTYNEQFF	TGTGCCAGCAGTTCCGGCCGCACCTACAATGAGCAGTTCTTC	TRBV6-5	TRBJ2-1	.	.
CASSPQGEKTEAFF	TGTGCCAGCTCACCGCAGGGAGAAAAGACTGAAGCTTTCTTT	TRBV18	TRBJ1-1	few	.
CASSPREAGNQPQHF	TGTGCCAGCAGCCCTCGCGAGGCGGGCAATCAGCCCCAGCATTTT	TRBV7-8	TRBJ1-5	few	.
CAWGAGGSGNTIYF	TGTGCCTGGGGGGCCGGGGGCTCTGGAAACACCATATATTTT	TRBV30	TRBJ1-3	.	.
CASSLSGSHLHSYGYTF	TGTGCCAGCAGCTTGTCGGGGAGCCACTTACACTCCTATGGCTACACCTTC	TRBV5-8	TRBJ1-2	.	.
CASSLVQYNEQFF	TGTGCCAGCAGTTTGGTACAGTACAATGAGCAGTTCTTC	TRBV27	TRBJ2-1	.	.
CASSGRELGYTF	TGTGCCAGCTCAGGCCGGGAACTCGGCTACACCTTC	TRBV18	TRBJ1-2	once	.
CASSIVQGDRGQPQHF	TGTGCCAGTAGTATAGTCCAAGGGGACAGGGGACAGCCCCAGCATTTT	TRBV19	TRBJ1-5	.	TRBD1
CASRSARSPNTIYF	TGTGCCAGCAGATCTGCCCGGTCGCCGAACACCATATATTTT	TRBV28	TRBJ1-3	.	.
CASSFLSSNEAFF	TGTGCCAGCAGCTTCCTTTCCTCCAATGAAGCTTTCTTT	TRBV7-9	TRBJ1-1	.	.
CASSSQAGGGGDTQYF	TGCGCCAGCAGCTCCCAAGCGGGAGGGGGTGGCGATACGCAGTATTTT	TRBV5-1	TRBJ2-3	.	TRBD2
CASSLDGRNTGELFF	TGTGCCAGCAGCTTAGACGGGAGGAATACCGGGGAGCTGTTTTTT	TRBV7-2	TRBJ2-2	.	TRBD2
CASRETSGSYIQYF	TGCGCCAGCAGGGAGACTAGCGGGAGTTACATTCAGTACTTC	TRBV4-1	TRBJ2-4	.	TRBD2
CASSRDSSNQPQHF	TGTGCCAGCAGTCGGGACAGCAGCAATCAGCCCCAGCATTTT	TRBV28	TRBJ1-5	.	TRBD1
CASSPVGGLKETQYF	TGTGCCAGCAGCCCCGTTGGCGGGCTCAAAGAGACCCAGTACTTC	TRBV5-4	TRBJ2-5	.	.
CASMWLAGGHEQYF	TGTGCCAGCATGTGGCTAGCGGGAGGCCACGAGCAGTACTTC	TRBV6-1	TRBJ2-7	medium-sized	TRBD2
CASRAGTGVLQPQHF	TGTGCCAGCAGGGCCGGGACAGGGGTTCTGCAGCCCCAGCATTTT	TRBV6-1	TRBJ1-5	.	TRBD1
CASSDGKRGRGEQFF	TGTGCCAGCAGTGACGGCAAGAGGGGCCGGGGTGAGCAGTTCTTC	TRBV6-4	TRBJ2-1	.	.
CSVQSGRDTDTQYF	TGCAGCGTTCAAAGCGGGAGGGACACAGATACGCAGTATTTT	TRBV29-1	TRBJ2-3	few	TRBD2
CAWSVHGQIYSNQPQHF	TGTGCCTGGAGTGTACACGGACAAATTTATAGCAATCAGCCCCAGCATTTT	TRBV30	TRBJ1-5	once	.
CASSPPTSGPPEGQDF	TGTGCCAGCAGCCCCCCTACTAGCGGCCCCCCGGAAGGGCAAGATTTT	TRBV7-2	TRBJ2-3	.	TRBD2
CASSPPQGSGGSTEAFF	TGTGCCAGCTCACCACCCCAGGGGTCCGGAGGGAGCACTGAAGCTTTCTTT	TRBV18	TRBJ1-1	.	.
CASSLEGAWNQPQHF	TGCGCCAGCAGCTTGGAAGGGGCTTGGAATCAGCCCCAGCATTTT	TRBV5-1	TRBJ1-5	.	.